The 25 T cell receptor beta chains listed next were all sequenced from one sample in a study of human T cells and chemical hapten exposure. The time point is: pre-sensitization, week 0. Indicated treatment: therapeutic diphenylcyclopropenone sensitization with weekly scalp DPC. TCRdb recomputed calls from the RACE reads with MiXCR, one row per CDR3 protein. In the table there are fewer than 350,000 distinct CDR3 sequences, roughly 7.7% of which are singletons. This sample comprised whole blood, obtained in connection with sensitization to the hapten diphenylcyclopropenone (DPC). The receptor source for this set is a young man with alopecia areata. Some clones in this sample may be carry-over from other donors' samples.

The chain carries TRBV29-1 and TRBJ2-3, with 10 bases lining up with TRBD2. The V and J ends lost 7 bases and 5 bases, in that order; junction bases with no gene match: 15. The germline gives CDR1 SQVTM, CDR2 ANQGSEA. This CDR3 comprises 16 residues. The CDR3 DNA reads as TGCAGCGCTTACCTTACTCTAGCGGGGGTCATAGATACGCAGTATTTT. As protein: CSAYLTLAGVIDTQYF.

This clonotype appeared many times. J is TRBJ2-1 and V is TRBV6-2 or TRBV6-3; D gene unclear. V lost 3 bases, J lost 8 bases, and 5 bases lay in between. Germline V lookup: CDR1 MNHEY, CDR2 SVGEGT. CDR3 length: 11 amino acids. The CDR3 sequence is CASSYRDEQFF. CDR3 nucleotide sequence: TGTGCCAGCAGTTATAGGGATGAGCAGTTCTTC.

This clonotype was counted between two and nine times. The chain couples TRBV4-3 to TRBJ2-3; D not resolved. The CDR3 is 17 residues long. V was trimmed by 1 base and J by 0 bases, leaving 14 bases between them. CDR1 and CDR2 (germline): LGHNA, YSLEER. CDR3 coding DNA: TGCGCCAGCAGCCAAGGAGTTGGTCAGCCTAGCACAGATACGCAGTATTTT. Its protein product is CASSQGVGQPSTDTQYF.

V gene TRBV12-3 or TRBV12-4 combines with J gene TRBJ1-5; D not resolved. The CDR3 is 13 amino acids. The V end was cut by 3 bases, the J end by 10 bases, with 13 bases between. CDR3 DNA: TGTGCCAGCAGTTTTCGACCCCTTCAACCCCAGCATTTT. Its translation: CASSFRPLQPQHF.

This clonotype was seen only a few times. The chain uses TRBV6-5 and TRBJ2-1, with TRBD2 matching over 8 bases. V was pared by 8 bases and J by 9 bases, with 6 bases of the junction left unmatched. In germline, CDR1 is MNHEY, CDR2 SVGAGI. CDR3 length equals 12 residues. The CDR3 protein is CASARREGEQFF. As DNA, the CDR3 is TGTGCCAGCGCCCGACGGGAGGGTGAGCAGTTCTTC.

The V and J genes are TRBV20-1 and TRBJ1-5; D gene unclear. Germline CDR1 reads DFQATT; CDR2 reads SNEGSKA (reference sequence). The V and J ends lost 4 bases and 0 bases respectively, with 7 bases between them. The CDR3 runs to 13 residues. CDR3 sequence (DNA): TGCAGTGCTAAGGAGCCTAGCAATCAGCCCCAGCATTTT. Translating gives CSAKEPSNQPQHF.

This sequence joins TRBV5-5 and TRBJ1-1; no clear D. This CDR3 spans 11 amino acids. Germline CDR1 and CDR2: SGHKS and YYEKEE (reference sequence). Trimming shortened V by 5 bases and J by 7 bases, and 9 bases separated the two germline ends. CDR3 coding DNA: TGTGCCAGCAGGTTGACGGATGAAGCTTTCTTT. Protein product: CASRLTDEAFF.

This clonotype was found many times. This sequence joins TRBV29-1 and TRBJ1-5; TRBD1 matches at 8 bases. Germline CDR1 reads SQVTM; CDR2 reads ANQGSEA. J lost 3 bases, V lost 5 bases, and 9 bases had no gene match. The CDR3 is 15 amino acids. The CDR3 protein is CSVTPGQGLNQPQHF. CDR3 sequence (DNA): TGCAGCGTTACACCCGGACAGGGCCTCAATCAGCCCCAGCATTTT.

In its sample, this clonotype was seen many times. The V and J genes are TRBV3-1 and TRBJ1-6; possible D gene TRBD1, 6 bases. From germline, CDR1 is LGHDT and CDR2 YNNKEL (reference sequence). Trimming removed 0 bases at V and 8 bases at J, with 8 bases between. The length of the CDR3 is 14 residues. Written as DNA, the CDR3 is TGTGCCAGCAGCCAAGAGGGGGCGTATTCACCCCTCCACTTT. Translation: CASSQEGAYSPLHF.

This clonotype came up many times. The genes are TRBV29-1 and TRBJ1-3; no firm D call. The CDR3 length is 19 residues. Trimming took 3 bases from V and 2 from J, leaving 26 bases between them. Germline values: CDR1 SQVTM, CDR2 ANQGSEA. CDR3 in amino acids: CSVDLAYHGARNTGNTIYF. Written as DNA, the CDR3 is TGCAGCGTTGACTTAGCTTACCACGGAGCGCGCAACACTGGAAACACCATATATTTT.

The genes are TRBV9 and TRBJ2-2; the match to TRBD2 covers 9 bases. V shed 0 bases and J 9 bases; nucleotides not matched to a gene: 9. Germline V gives CDR1 SGDLS, CDR2 YYNGEE. This CDR3 has 16 amino acids. CDR3 bases: TGTGCCAGCAGCGTAGAATGGGCTAGCGGGGCCCGGGAGCTGTTTTTT. Translation: CASSVEWASGARELFF.

Only a few counts were recorded for this clonotype. The J gene is TRBJ1-5, the V gene TRBV25-1, with a weak D call TRBD1 (6 bases). Trimming shortened V by 3 bases and J by 7 bases, and 13 bases separated the two germline ends. The germline V gene encodes CDR1 MGHDK and CDR2 SYGVNS. This CDR3 is 14 amino acids long. CDR3 nucleotide sequence: TGTGCCAGCAGTGATCCAGGGGCCGGCCAGCCCCAGCATTTT. This translates into CASSDPGAGQPQHF. The full variable domain, its missing parts supplied by reference TRBV25-1 and TRBJ1-5, is EADIYQTPRYLVIGTGKKITLECSQTMGHDKMYWYQQDPGMELHLIHYSYGVNSTEKGDLSSESTVSRIRTEHFPLTLESARPSHTSQYLCASSDPGAGQPQHFGDGTRLSIL.

This chain links TRBV10-3 with TRBJ1-2, with D tentatively TRBD1 (5 bases). The CDR3 contains 14 residues. CDR1 is ENHRY and CDR2 is SYGVKD in the germline V gene. The ends were cut back, 0 bases at V and 4 bases at J, with 9 bases in the middle. The CDR3 loop reads CAISESGVAYGYTF. The DNA for the CDR3 is TGTGCCATCAGTGAGTCAGGGGTAGCCTATGGCTACACCTTC.

The chain is built from TRBV4-1 and TRBJ2-1; 7 nucleotides line up with TRBD2. V trimming: 0 bases; J trimming: 4 bases; junction bases outside the gene matches: 6. Germline values: CDR1 MGHRA, CDR2 YSYEKL. CDR3 size: 16 residues. As DNA, the CDR3 is TGCGCCAGCAGCCAAGAGGTCCTAGCGGTATACAATGAGCAGTTCTTC. Amino acid sequence: CASSQEVLAVYNEQFF.

V gene TRBV7-2 combines with J gene TRBJ2-1, with TRBD2 as a possible D gene (6 bases). The V gene lost 2 bases and the J gene lost 6 bases, with 14 bases spanning the gap. The CDR3 is 15 amino acids. CDR1 and CDR2 from the germline V gene are SGHTA and FQGNSA. The CDR3 DNA is TGTGCCAGCAGCTTATTGACTAGTAGGGGCAATGAGCAGTTCTTC. Its protein product is CASSLLTSRGNEQFF.

This clonotype was picked up many times. The chain is built from TRBV6-2 or TRBV6-3 and TRBJ1-2, with 7 positions matching TRBD1. In germline, CDR1 is MNHEY, CDR2 SVGEGT. With 5 bases clipped from V and 7 bases from J, the junction kept 4 bases outside the gene matches. There are 12 residues in the CDR3. The CDR3 region has the DNA TGTGCCAGCAGTCCGGGACAGTCTGGCTACACCTTC. Its translation: CASSPGQSGYTF.

The chain is built from TRBV29-1 and TRBJ1-1; TRBD1 matches at 7 bases. Looked up from germline, CDR1 is SQVTM and CDR2 is ANQGSEA. J gave up 1 base and V 3 bases, and 2 bases lay outside the gene matches. CDR3 length: 13 amino acids. CDR3 coding DNA: TGCAGCGTTGACCGGACAGGGAACACTGAAGCTTTCTTT. This sequence encodes CSVDRTGNTEAFF. The full variable domain, completed using reference TRBV29-1 and TRBJ1-1, is SAVISQKPSRDICQRGTSLTIQCQVDSQVTMMFWYRQQPGQSLTLIATANQGSEATYESGFVIDKFPISRPNLTFSTLTVSNMSPEDSSIYLCSVDRTGNTEAFFGQGTRLTVV.

The chain joins TRBV7-3 to TRBJ1-6; perhaps TRBD1 as D (5 bases). Germline assignment: CDR1 SGHTA and CDR2 FQGTGA. V gave up 2 bases and J gave up 13 bases, with 12 bases separating them. CDR3 size: 13 residues. CDR3 residues: CASSLYQGSPLHF. The DNA for the CDR3 is TGTGCCAGCAGCTTATATCAGGGTTCCCCCCTCCACTTT.

This clonotype appeared many times. This rearrangement joins TRBV5-1 to TRBJ2-7; D remains unclear. From germline, CDR1 is SGHRS and CDR2 YFSETQ. V lost 0 bases to trimming and J lost 6 bases, with 10 bases between them. The CDR3 covers 13 residues. The CDR3 nucleotides are TGCGCCAGCAGCTTGGGGGTAGAGAGCGAGCAGTACGTC. This sequence encodes CASSLGVESEQYV.

This clonotype was counted between two and nine times. The chain links TRBV28 to TRBJ2-4; 8 nucleotides match TRBD1. With 6 bases clipped from V and 6 bases from J, the junction kept 7 bases outside the gene matches. Germline lookup yields CDR1 MDHEN and CDR2 SYDVKM. This CDR3 region has 14 residues. This chain's CDR3 is CASSRTGQGNIQYF. The CDR3 DNA reads TGTGCCAGCAGCCGGACCGGACAGGGAAACATTCAGTACTTC.

This chain uses TRBV6-5 with TRBJ2-2; 15 bases are a match to TRBD2. This CDR3 spans 17 amino acids. V gave up 5 bases and J gave up 7 bases; unmatched junction bases: 8. Germline CDR1 MNHEY, CDR2 SVGAGI. This CDR3 reads CASSKPGTSGGIGELFF. As DNA, the CDR3 is TGTGCCAGCAGTAAACCCGGGACTAGCGGGGGGATCGGGGAGCTGTTTTTT.

Many counts were recorded for this clonotype. The chain is built from TRBV7-2 and TRBJ1-2; no clear D. The CDR3 runs 13 residues. Germline values: CDR1 SGHTA, CDR2 FQGNSA. With 2 bases removed from V and 8 bases from J, the gap between germline ends came to 12 bases. The CDR3 sequence: CASSLQEGRGYTF. In DNA form, the CDR3 reads TGTGCCAGCAGCTTACAGGAAGGTCGAGGCTACACCTTC.

This clonotype was found many times. V is TRBV7-2 and J is TRBJ2-3; D is ambiguous. Germline V lookup: CDR1 SGHTA, CDR2 FQGNSA. The germline V and J ends were trimmed by 0 bases and 2 bases, with 9 bases remaining between them. The CDR3 is 15 amino acids. CDR3 DNA sequence: TGTGCCAGCAGCTTAGCGACCATATCCACAGATACGCAGTATTTT. Protein sequence: CASSLATISTDTQYF. The full variable domain, rest sourced from reference TRBV7-2 and TRBJ2-3, is GAGVSQSPSNKVTEKGKDVELRCDPISGHTALYWYRQSLGQGLEFLIYFQGNSAPDKSGLPSDRFSAERTGGSVSTLTIQRTQQEDSAVYLCASSLATISTDTQYFGPGTRLTVL.

This clonotype occurred many times. The DNA of the CDR3 is TGCAGTGCTAGAGTGGGACTCGAAGAGACCCAGTACTTC. Its protein product is CSARVGLEETQYF. This chain joins TRBV20-1 and TRBJ2-5; TRBD2 might be the D (6 bases). Germline values: CDR1 DFQATT, CDR2 SNEGSKA (reference sequence). The CDR3 contains 13 residues. The germline V and J ends were trimmed by 1 base and 3 bases, with 9 bases remaining between them.

This chain links TRBV19 with TRBJ2-1; D is uncertain. CDR1 and CDR2 from the germline V gene are LNHDA and SQIVND (reference sequence). Trimming left V 7 bases short and J 6 bases short, with 16 bases between. CDR3 length: 14 residues. The CDR3 protein is CASTIGLVCNEQFF. CDR3 nucleotides: TGTGCCAGTACCATCGGTCTAGTGTGCAATGAGCAGTTCTTC.